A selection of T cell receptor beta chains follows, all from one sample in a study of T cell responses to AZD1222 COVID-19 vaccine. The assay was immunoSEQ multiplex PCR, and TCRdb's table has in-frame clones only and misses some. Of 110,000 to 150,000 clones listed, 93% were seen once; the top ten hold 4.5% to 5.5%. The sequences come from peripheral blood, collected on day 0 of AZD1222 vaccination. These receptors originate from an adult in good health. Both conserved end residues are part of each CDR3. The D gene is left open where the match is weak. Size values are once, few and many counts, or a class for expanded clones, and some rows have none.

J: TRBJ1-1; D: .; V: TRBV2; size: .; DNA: TGTGCCAGCAGTGAAGGGTCGGCGCTTTACACTGAAGCTTTCTTT; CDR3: CASSEGSALYTEAFF
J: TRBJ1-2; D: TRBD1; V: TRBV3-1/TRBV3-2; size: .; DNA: TGTGCCAGCAGCCAGTGGACAGGGGGTTCAAACTATGGCTACACCTTC; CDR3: CASSQWTGGSNYGYTF
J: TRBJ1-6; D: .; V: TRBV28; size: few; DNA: TGTGCCAGCGCGAAGGAACGGGTAAATTCACCCCTCCACTTT; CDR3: CASAKERVNSPLHF
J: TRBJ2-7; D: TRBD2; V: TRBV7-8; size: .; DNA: TGTGCCAGCACCCTAGCGGGGGTTACCCACGAGCAGTACTTC; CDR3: CASTLAGVTHEQYF
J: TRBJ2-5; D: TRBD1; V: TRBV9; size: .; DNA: TGTGCCAGCAGCGTAGCCCCAGGGGGAGAGACCCAGTACTTC; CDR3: CASSVAPGGETQYF
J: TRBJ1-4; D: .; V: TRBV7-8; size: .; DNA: TGTGCCAGCAGCTTAGCGCGCCAGGGAAATGAAAAACTGTTTTTT; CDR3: CASSLARQGNEKLFF
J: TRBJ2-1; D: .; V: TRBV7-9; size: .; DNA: TGTGCCAGCAGGCTCTCCAATGAGCAGTTCTTC; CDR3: CASRLSNEQFF
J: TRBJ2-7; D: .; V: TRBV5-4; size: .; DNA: TGTGCCAGCAGCTTGTATGTCGGCGGACTACTCGCCTACGAGCAGTACTTC; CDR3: CASSLYVGGLLAYEQYF
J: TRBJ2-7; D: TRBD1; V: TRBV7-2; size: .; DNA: TGTGCCAGCAGCCCCCCGGGACAGGGGGCGGAAGAGCAGTACTTC; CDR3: CASSPPGQGAEEQYF
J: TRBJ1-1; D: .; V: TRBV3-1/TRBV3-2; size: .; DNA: TGTGCCAGCAGCCAAGGAGGGCTTAACACTGAAGCTTTCTTT; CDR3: CASSQGGLNTEAFF
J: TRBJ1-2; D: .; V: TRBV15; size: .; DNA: TGTGCCACCAGCAGCCTAACAGGGTTAACTAACTATGGCTACACCTTC; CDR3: CATSSLTGLTNYGYTF
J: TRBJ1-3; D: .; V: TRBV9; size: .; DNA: TGTGCCAGCAGCCCCATTTACACGGCCTTGAGCTCTGGAAACACCATATATTTT; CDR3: CASSPIYTALSSGNTIYF
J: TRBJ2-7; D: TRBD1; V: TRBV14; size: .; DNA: TGTGCCAGCAGCCATGGACAGGGGGAGCAGTACTTC; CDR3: CASSHGQGEQYF
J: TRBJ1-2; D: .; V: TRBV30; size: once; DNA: TGTGCCTGGAGTGTATTGGGGTCCGCAGGCTACACCTTC; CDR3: CAWSVLGSAGYTF
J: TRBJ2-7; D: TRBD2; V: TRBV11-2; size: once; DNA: TGTGCCAGCAGCTTACTAGCGGGTCAGTCTTACGAGCAGTACTTC; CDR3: CASSLLAGQSYEQYF
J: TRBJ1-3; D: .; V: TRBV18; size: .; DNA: TGTGCCAGCTCACCATTGACAGTCTCTGGAAACACCATATATTTT; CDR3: CASSPLTVSGNTIYF
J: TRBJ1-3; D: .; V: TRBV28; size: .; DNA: TGTGCCAGCAGTTTAGGGCCCGTCGGAAACACCATATATTTT; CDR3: CASSLGPVGNTIYF
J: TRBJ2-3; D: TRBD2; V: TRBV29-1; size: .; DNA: TGCAGCGTCCAACAACTAGCGGGAGCCCTCACAGATACGCAGTATTTT; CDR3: CSVQQLAGALTDTQYF
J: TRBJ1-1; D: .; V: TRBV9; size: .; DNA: TGTGCCAGCAGCGTAGACGGAACCGCGGAGAACACTGAAGCTTTCTTT; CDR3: CASSVDGTAENTEAFF
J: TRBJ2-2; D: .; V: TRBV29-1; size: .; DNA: TGCAGCGTGGGGCTTGGGGCCGGGGAGCTGTTTTTT; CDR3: CSVGLGAGELFF
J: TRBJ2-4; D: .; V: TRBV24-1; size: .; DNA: TGTGCCACCAGTCCCTCCGGGACGGCCAAAAACATTCAGTACTTC; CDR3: CATSPSGTAKNIQYF
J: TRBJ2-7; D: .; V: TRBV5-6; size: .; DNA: TGTGCCAGCAGCTTGCCGGGTCACAGGGAGACCTACGAGCAGTACTTC; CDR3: CASSLPGHRETYEQYF
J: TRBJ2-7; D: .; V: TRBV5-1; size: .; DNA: TGCGCCAGCAGCCTTGGCGGGACAGCTTGGGACGAGCAGTACTTC; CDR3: CASSLGGTAWDEQYF
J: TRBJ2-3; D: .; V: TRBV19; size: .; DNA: TGTGCCAGTAGCCCGGGAAGTACAGATACGCAGTATTTT; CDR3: CASSPGSTDTQYF
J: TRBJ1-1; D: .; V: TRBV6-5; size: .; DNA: TGTGCCAGCAGTTCGCGACAGAGGAACACTGAAGCTTTCTTT; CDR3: CASSSRQRNTEAFF
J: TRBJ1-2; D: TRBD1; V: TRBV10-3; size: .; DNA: TGTGCCATCAGCTTCCAGGGGGCGCCCGGCTACACCTTC; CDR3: CAISFQGAPGYTF
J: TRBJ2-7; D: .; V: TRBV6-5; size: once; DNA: TGTGCCAGCAGACTTGGACAGACTCCTAACGAGCAGTACTTC; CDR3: CASRLGQTPNEQYF
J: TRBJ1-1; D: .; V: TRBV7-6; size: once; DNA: TGTGCCAGCAGCCTAGGGGCGGGGAACACTGAAGCTTTCTTT; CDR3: CASSLGAGNTEAFF
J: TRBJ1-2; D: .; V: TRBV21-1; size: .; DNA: TGTGCCAGCAGCAAAGGGGCTGACAGGGACTCCTTTGACTTAGCTAACTATGGCTACACCTTC; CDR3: CASSKGADRDSFDLANYGYTF
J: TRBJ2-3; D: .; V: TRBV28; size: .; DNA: TGTGCCAGCAGTTCTCCGGGAACAGCGGGTCTTAGCACAGATACGCAGTATTTT; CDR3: CASSSPGTAGLSTDTQYF
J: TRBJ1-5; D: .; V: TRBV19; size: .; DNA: TGTGCCAGTAGTTCCGACAGGCTAAATCAGCCCCAGCATTTT; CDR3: CASSSDRLNQPQHF
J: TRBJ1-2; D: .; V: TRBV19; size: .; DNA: TGTGCCAGTAGTTTGTCCTCTGGCTACACCTTC; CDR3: CASSLSSGYTF
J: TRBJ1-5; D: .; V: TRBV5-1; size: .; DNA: TGCGCCAGCAGCTTGGGGTCAGATCAGCCCCAGCATTTT; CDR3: CASSLGSDQPQHF
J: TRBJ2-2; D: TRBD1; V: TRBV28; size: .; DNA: TGTGCCAGCAGTTTTGGACAGGGGAAAAGAGGCGCGAACACCGGGGAGCTGTTTTTT; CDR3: CASSFGQGKRGANTGELFF
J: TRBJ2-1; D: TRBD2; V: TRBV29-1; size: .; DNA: TGCAGCGCTAGCGGGAGGGCAGGTGAGCAGTTCTTC; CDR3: CSASGRAGEQFF
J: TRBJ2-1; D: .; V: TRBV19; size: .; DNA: TGTGCCAGTAGTTCGAGACCCGCGGGTGAGCAGTTCTTC; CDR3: CASSSRPAGEQFF
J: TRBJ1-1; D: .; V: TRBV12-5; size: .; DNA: TGTGCTAGTGGTTTGGTACTGGGGGGGTCCATGAACACTGAAGCTTTCTTT; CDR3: CASGLVLGGSMNTEAFF
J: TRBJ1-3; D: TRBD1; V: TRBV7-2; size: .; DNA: TGTGCCAGCAGCCCGGAGGGGGCCTCAGGTGGCACCATATATTTT; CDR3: CASSPEGASGGTIYF
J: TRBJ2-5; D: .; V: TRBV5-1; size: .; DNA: TGCGCCAGCAGCCCGCCTCGGACAGCCCAAGAGACCCAGTACTTC; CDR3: CASSPPRTAQETQYF
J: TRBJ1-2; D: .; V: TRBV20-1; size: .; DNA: TGCAGTGCTAGTGATATATCTAACTATGGCTACACCTTC; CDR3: CSASDISNYGYTF
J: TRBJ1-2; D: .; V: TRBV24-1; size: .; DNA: TGTGCCACCAGTGACAGGAACTATGGCTACACCTTC; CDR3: CATSDRNYGYTF
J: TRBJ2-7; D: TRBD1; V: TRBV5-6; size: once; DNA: TGTGCCAGCAGCATCACCGGGACAGGGCGCGAGCAGTACTTC; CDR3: CASSITGTGREQYF
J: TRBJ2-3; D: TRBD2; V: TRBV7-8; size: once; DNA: TGTGCCAGCAGCTTGCCGGGACTAGGGGGCACAGATACGCAGTATTTT; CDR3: CASSLPGLGGTDTQYF
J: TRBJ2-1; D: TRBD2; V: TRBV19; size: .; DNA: TGTGCCAGTAGTATCAAGGCTAGCGGGAGAGGGGACAATGAGCAGTTCTTC; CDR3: CASSIKASGRGDNEQFF
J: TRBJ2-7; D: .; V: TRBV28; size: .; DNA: TGTGCCAGCAGCGGCCGGGACATCTCCTACGAGCAGTACTTC; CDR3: CASSGRDISYEQYF
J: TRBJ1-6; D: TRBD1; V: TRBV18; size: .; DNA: TGTGCCAGCTCACCAACGACAGGGGGCCTCTATAATTCACCCCTCCACTTT; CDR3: CASSPTTGGLYNSPLHF
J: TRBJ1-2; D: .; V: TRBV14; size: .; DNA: TGTGCCAGCAGCCTTTGGACAGCCTATGGCTACACCTTC; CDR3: CASSLWTAYGYTF
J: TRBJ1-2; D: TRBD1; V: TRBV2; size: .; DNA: TGTGCCAGCAGCACCGGGACAGGGGGCCGGAGCACCTTC; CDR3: CASSTGTGGRSTF
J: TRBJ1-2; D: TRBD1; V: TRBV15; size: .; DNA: TGTGCCACCAGCAGCGGGACAGCTAACTATGGCTACACCTTC; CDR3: CATSSGTANYGYTF
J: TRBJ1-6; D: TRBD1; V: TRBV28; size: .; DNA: TGTGCCAGCAGTTTACACAGGGGGATTTCCTCACCCCTCCACTTT; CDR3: CASSLHRGISSPLHF
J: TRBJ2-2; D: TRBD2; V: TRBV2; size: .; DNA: TGTGCCAAGACCAACCCACTAGCGGCGAACACCGGGGAGCTGTTTTTT; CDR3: CAKTNPLAANTGELFF
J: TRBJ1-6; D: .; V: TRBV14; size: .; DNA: TGTGCCAGCAGCCTCCTCCAAGCAAATTCACCCCTCCACTTT; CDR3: CASSLLQANSPLHF
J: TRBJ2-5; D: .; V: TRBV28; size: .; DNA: TGTGCCAGCAGTTCGTTGCAAGATCTCCAAGAGACCCAGTACTTC; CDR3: CASSSLQDLQETQYF
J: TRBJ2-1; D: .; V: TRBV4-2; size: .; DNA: TGTGCCAGCAGCCAAGACCTCCATGGGGGAGAGTCCTACAATGAGCAGTTCTTC; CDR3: CASSQDLHGGESYNEQFF
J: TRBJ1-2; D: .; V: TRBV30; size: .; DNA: TGTGCCTGGAGGCCCCCAGGGGTGGACTATGGCTACACCTTC; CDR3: CAWRPPGVDYGYTF
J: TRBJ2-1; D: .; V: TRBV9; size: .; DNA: TGTGCCAGCAGCCCTTTGGGCCTTAATGAGCAGTTCTTC; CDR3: CASSPLGLNEQFF
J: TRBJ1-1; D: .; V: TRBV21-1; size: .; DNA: TGTGCCAGCAGCAAGGGCAGGGGGCGGTTTATGAACACTGAAGCTTTCTTT; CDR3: CASSKGRGRFMNTEAFF